Listed below are T cell receptor beta chains from one sample, sequenced in a study of blood T cell repertoires in COVID-19. Assay used: immunoSEQ multiplex PCR; TCRdb lists only in-frame clones, some missing. The sample carries over 200,000 clones, 65% to 85% recorded once. Sequenced input: peripheral blood. Receptors originate from a man older than 75 with acute or convalescent COVID-19. Both conserved end residues are part of each CDR3. The order of the fields is V gene, J gene, clone size, D gene, CDR3 DNA, CDR3 protein. The D gene is left open where the match is weak. Clone size, where shown, is once, few, many, or a class for clones that have expanded.

V: TRBV5-1; J: TRBJ1-2; size: -; D: TRBD1; DNA: TGCGCCAGCAGCTTTGACAGGGGTGGCTACACCTTC; CDR3: CASSFDRGGYTF
V: TRBV6-2/TRBV6-3; J: TRBJ1-5; size: -; D: TRBD1; DNA: TGTGCCAGCAGTTACGGGGGACAGGGGAATTTCGAGCCCCAGCATTTT; CDR3: CASSYGGQGNFEPQHF
V: TRBV21-1; J: TRBJ2-3; size: once; D: -; DNA: TGTGCCAGCAGCATATACAGGGGGCTTCTTGCAGATACGCAGTATTTT; CDR3: CASSIYRGLLADTQYF
V: TRBV5-1; J: TRBJ1-6; size: few; D: TRBD1; DNA: TGCGCCAGCAGCATAGGGGGCGGCGGATCACCCCTCCACTTT; CDR3: CASSIGGGGSPLHF
V: TRBV6-5; J: TRBJ1-1; size: -; D: TRBD1; DNA: TGTGCCACCACAGGGGGCTTGAACACTGAAGCTTTCTTT; CDR3: CATTGGLNTEAFF
V: TRBV5-1; J: TRBJ2-1; size: -; D: -; DNA: TGCGCCAGCAGCTTGGATTTCGGGGGAGATGAGCAGTTCTTC; CDR3: CASSLDFGGDEQFF
V: TRBV10-3; J: TRBJ2-7; size: -; D: -; DNA: TGTGCCGTCGGACAGGACTACTACGAGCAGTACTTC; CDR3: CAVGQDYYEQYF
V: TRBV19; J: TRBJ1-2; size: -; D: -; DNA: TGTGCCAGTAGTCCAAACAACGGGGTGACTAACTATGGCTACACCTTC; CDR3: CASSPNNGVTNYGYTF
V: TRBV27; J: TRBJ1-5; size: few; D: TRBD1; DNA: TGTGCCAGCACTGTTAGAGGGGGCCATCAGCCCCAGCATTTT; CDR3: CASTVRGGHQPQHF
V: TRBV2; J: TRBJ2-1; size: -; D: -; DNA: TGTGCCAGCGGCTTCAACAATGAGCAGTTCTTC; CDR3: CASGFNNEQFF
V: TRBV5-1; J: TRBJ2-5; size: -; D: -; DNA: TGCGCCAGCAGGGTAGGGGAACAAGAGACCCAGTACTTC; CDR3: CASRVGEQETQYF
V: TRBV7-9; J: TRBJ1-6; size: -; D: TRBD1; DNA: TGTGCCAGCAGCCACTACCGGGACAGGGGAAGATCACCCCTCCACTTT; CDR3: CASSHYRDRGRSPLHF
V: TRBV7-2; J: TRBJ2-3; size: -; D: -; DNA: TGTGCCAGCAGCTTACTGGGGGCCGGAGATACGCAGTATTTT; CDR3: CASSLLGAGDTQYF
V: TRBV10-3; J: TRBJ1-1; size: -; D: -; DNA: TGTGCCGCAAGATCGGGGTCGAGCACTGAAGCTTTCTTT; CDR3: CAARSGSSTEAFF
V: TRBV4-2; J: TRBJ2-7; size: -; D: TRBD2; DNA: TGTGCCAGCAGCCCCGAACATGGGACTAGATCTTACGAGCAGTACTTC; CDR3: CASSPEHGTRSYEQYF
V: TRBV20-1; J: TRBJ2-5; size: -; D: TRBD2; DNA: TGCAGTGCTAGTTTATTTAGCGGGGGGGCTCTAGAGACCCAGTACTTC; CDR3: CSASLFSGGALETQYF
V: TRBV18; J: TRBJ2-5; size: -; D: -; DNA: TGTGCCAGCTCACCCCTCTTAGGAGGAGAGACCCAGTACTTC; CDR3: CASSPLLGGETQYF
V: TRBV5-4; J: TRBJ1-1; size: -; D: -; DNA: TGTGCCAGCAGCTTGAGGGGCCGGTTGGGGGGGCCGATGAACACTGAAGCTTTCTTT; CDR3: CASSLRGRLGGPMNTEAFF
V: TRBV27; J: TRBJ2-1; size: -; D: -; DNA: TGTGCCAGCAGTTTATTTACGAGCGGGCTCTACAATGAGCAGTTCTTC; CDR3: CASSLFTSGLYNEQFF
V: TRBV5-1; J: TRBJ2-3; size: -; D: TRBD2; DNA: TGCGCCAGCGCGACCGGGACTAGCGGGGGGAGTGGTGATACGCAGTATTTT; CDR3: CASATGTSGGSGDTQYF
V: TRBV5-1; J: TRBJ1-5; size: -; D: TRBD1; DNA: TGCGCCAGCAGCTTCGGGACAGACAATCAGCCCCAGCATTTT; CDR3: CASSFGTDNQPQHF
V: TRBV27; J: TRBJ2-3; size: -; D: TRBD1; DNA: TGTGCCAGCCACCGACGGGGGACAGGGGGCACAGATACGCAGTATTTT; CDR3: CASHRRGTGGTDTQYF
V: TRBV27; J: TRBJ1-4; size: once; D: -; DNA: TGTGCCAGCAGTACCCCGGACGGAGGGCGGGAAAAACTGTTTTTT; CDR3: CASSTPDGGREKLFF
V: TRBV21-1; J: TRBJ2-7; size: few; D: -; DNA: -; CDR3: CVPAAHSGGIIYEQYF
V: TRBV10-3; J: TRBJ2-7; size: few; D: TRBD1; DNA: TGTGCCATCAGTGCAGGGACAGGGCCCCACGAGCAGTACTTC; CDR3: CAISAGTGPHEQYF
V: TRBV14; J: TRBJ1-4; size: once; D: TRBD1; DNA: TGTGCCAGCAGCCTCAGAACACAGGGGGCGAGGGAAAAACTGTTTTTT; CDR3: CASSLRTQGAREKLFF
V: TRBV3-1/TRBV3-2; J: TRBJ2-3; size: -; D: -; DNA: TGTGCCAGCAGCCAAGGAATAGTGGGGCCCATCACAGATACGCAGTATTTT; CDR3: CASSQGIVGPITDTQYF
V: TRBV5-1; J: TRBJ2-7; size: -; D: -; DNA: TGCGCCAGCAGCTTGAATCCGGGTTACTACGAGCAGTACTTC; CDR3: CASSLNPGYYEQYF
V: TRBV9; J: TRBJ2-5; size: once; D: -; DNA: TGTGCCAGCAGCCTCAGTGGGGGCGAAGAGACCCAGTACTTC; CDR3: CASSLSGGEETQYF
V: TRBV2; J: TRBJ1-4; size: few; D: -; DNA: TGTGCCTCCCACCCGGGGGGACGATTTAATGAAAAACTGTTTTTT; CDR3: CASHPGGRFNEKLFF
V: TRBV10-3; J: TRBJ1-4; size: -; D: TRBD1; DNA: TGTGCCATCAGTGGCTCGGGACAGGGGGTTGGAGGCGAAAAACTGTTTTTT; CDR3: CAISGSGQGVGGEKLFF
V: TRBV18; J: TRBJ1-1; size: -; D: -; DNA: TGTGCCAGCTCAGAACAGGGTAATACTGAAGCTTTCTTT; CDR3: CASSEQGNTEAFF
V: TRBV12-5; J: TRBJ2-1; size: -; D: -; DNA: TGTGCTAGTGGCCGGAGTCGAGTCAATGAGCAGTTCTTC; CDR3: CASGRSRVNEQFF
V: TRBV6-5; J: TRBJ2-1; size: -; D: TRBD1; DNA: TGTGCCAGCAGTTACTGGGGACAGGGGTCTAGTGAGCAGTTCTTC; CDR3: CASSYWGQGSSEQFF
V: TRBV6-1; J: TRBJ1-5; size: once; D: TRBD1; DNA: TGTGCCAGCAGTGAGAGGGACAGGGGGCGCCGTCAGCCCCAGCATTTT; CDR3: CASSERDRGRRQPQHF
V: TRBV14; J: TRBJ2-1; size: -; D: -; DNA: TGTGCCAGCAGCCCTAGAGTAGGGGGAAATGAGCAGTTCTTC; CDR3: CASSPRVGGNEQFF
V: TRBV19; J: TRBJ2-2; size: -; D: TRBD1; DNA: TGTGCCAGTACGCCCAGGGGGAGATACACCGGGGAGCTGTTTTTT; CDR3: CASTPRGRYTGELFF
V: TRBV20-1; J: TRBJ2-1; size: -; D: -; DNA: TGCAGTGCTAGTAGAGGACAGAAAAATGAGCAGTTCTTC; CDR3: CSASRGQKNEQFF
V: TRBV4-1; J: TRBJ2-7; size: -; D: -; DNA: TGCGCCAGCAGCCAAGGTTCGCAGTCATACGAGCAGTACTTC; CDR3: CASSQGSQSYEQYF